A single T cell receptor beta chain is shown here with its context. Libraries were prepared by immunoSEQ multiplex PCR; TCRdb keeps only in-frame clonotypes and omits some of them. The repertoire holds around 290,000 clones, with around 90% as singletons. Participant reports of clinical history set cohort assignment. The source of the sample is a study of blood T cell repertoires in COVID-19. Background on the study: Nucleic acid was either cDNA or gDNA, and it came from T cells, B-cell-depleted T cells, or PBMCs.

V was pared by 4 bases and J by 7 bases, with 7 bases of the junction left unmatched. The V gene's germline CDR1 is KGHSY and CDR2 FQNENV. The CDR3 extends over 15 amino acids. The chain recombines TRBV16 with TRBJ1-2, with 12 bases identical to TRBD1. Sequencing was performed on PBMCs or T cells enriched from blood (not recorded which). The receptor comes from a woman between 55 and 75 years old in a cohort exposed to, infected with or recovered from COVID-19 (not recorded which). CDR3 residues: CASSPTGTGGRGYTF. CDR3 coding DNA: TGTGCCAGCAGCCCTACCGGGACAGGGGGCCGTGGCTACACCTTC.